The 14 T cell receptor beta chains presented below share a single source sample, sequenced in a study of CD8 T cells in ankylosing spondylitis. Study-level points and caveats: Within ankylosing spondylitis blood, a TCR beta motif made up of eight highly homologous variants appeared to be characteristic.

TCRdb reprocessed the 5' RACE reads via MiXCR and lists one record per CDR3 protein. There are fewer than 550,000 distinct CDR3 sequences in the sample; under 5.5% occur only once, and 3% to 4% lies in the top ten. Their recognized antigens are unknown. The sample comprised blood, either unsorted or a sorted T cell fraction (not recorded which). These receptors were obtained from a male donor with ankylosing spondylitis.

J is TRBJ2-1 and V is TRBV11-1; D is uncertain. Trimming shortened V by 1 base and J by 7 bases, and 17 bases separated the two germline ends. The CDR3 spans 16 residues. From germline, CDR1 is SGHAT and CDR2 FQDESV (reference sequence). Here the CDR3 DNA reads TGTGCCAGCAGCTTAGTCGGCCGCTTTCTTAGGAATGAGCAGTTCTTC. It is translated as CASSLVGRFLRNEQFF.

This clonotype was recorded at least ten times. This chain links TRBV7-2 with TRBJ2-4; D is uncertain. The CDR3 is 15 residues long. The germline V gene has CDR1 SGHTA and CDR2 FQGNSA. V gave up 2 bases and J gave up 0 bases, with 8 bases separating them. The CDR3 bases are TGTGCCAGCAGCTTACGGACGGAAGCCAAAAACATTCAGTACTTC. Translated, it gives CASSLRTEAKNIQYF.

This clonotype was detected many times. The chain employs TRBV6-5 and TRBJ1-2; D gene unclear. Trimming removed 3 bases from V and 0 bases from J, with 8 bases in between. This CDR3 has 14 amino acids. Germline CDR1 and CDR2: MNHEY and SVGAGI. CDR3 nucleotides: TGTGCCAGCAGTTATGCACTGACTAACTATGGCTACACCTTC. This sequence encodes CASSYALTNYGYTF.

This clonotype was seen repeatedly, ten times or more. This rearrangement joins TRBV6-6 to TRBJ2-1; tentative D call: TRBD2 (6 bases). CDR1 and CDR2 (germline): MNHNY, SVGAGI (reference sequence). V was pared by 2 bases and J by 14 bases, with 10 bases between. This CDR3 has 11 residues. The CDR3: CASSYGDLKFF. CDR3 nucleotide sequence: TGTGCCAGCAGTTACGGGGACTTGAAGTTCTTC.

This clonotype was recorded many times. The rearrangement uses TRBV7-2 and TRBJ2-1; no definite D call. V was pared by 1 base and J by 15 bases, with 13 bases between. In germline, CDR1 is SGHTA, CDR2 FQGNSA. The CDR3 is 12 amino acids. CDR3 sequence reads: CASSLVERRVFF. The CDR3 coding sequence is TGTGCCAGCAGCTTAGTGGAGAGACGGGTGTTCTTC.

This clonotype was seen a handful of times. The chain employs TRBV6-1 and TRBJ2-7, with 8 positions matching TRBD1. Germline trimming cut 6 bases from V and 6 bases from J; bases unmatched to any gene: 7. Germline V gives CDR1 MNHNS, CDR2 SASEGT. The CDR3 length is 13 residues. CDR3 sequence (DNA): TGTGCCAGCAGACCTGGGCAGGGGGCCGAGCAGTACTTC. Translation: CASRPGQGAEQYF.

This clonotype has a count of ten or more. The chain carries TRBV11-2 and TRBJ2-5; 8 bases map to TRBD1. CDR3 length: 14 residues. V shed 3 bases and J 5 bases; nucleotides not matched to a gene: 5. CDR1 is SGHAT, CDR2 FQNNGV, per germline. The CDR3 bases are TGTGCCAGCAGCTTCGGACAGGGAGTCGAGACCCAGTACTTC. Translated: CASSFGQGVETQYF.

This clonotype was found a few times. The chain employs TRBV4-2 and TRBJ1-1; D is undetermined. Germline CDR1 is LGHNA and CDR2 is YNFKEQ. The CDR3 has 13 amino acids. The V end was cut by 0 bases, the J end by 6 bases, with 8 bases between. DNA of the CDR3: TGTGCCAGCAGCCAAGAAGGGTCACCTGAAGCTTTCTTT. This translates into CASSQEGSPEAFF.

This clonotype was seen only a few times. V usage is TRBV5-5 and J usage is TRBJ1-2; 7 bases agree with TRBD1. V lost 0 bases, J lost 4 bases, and 3 bases stayed unmatched. This CDR3 contains 14 residues. Per the germline V gene, CDR1 is SGHKS and CDR2 is YYEKEE (reference sequence). The CDR3 here is CASSLARGTYGYTF. In DNA form, the CDR3 reads TGTGCCAGCAGCTTGGCCAGGGGGACCTATGGCTACACCTTC.

This clonotype was seen at least ten times. The chain couples TRBV14 to TRBJ2-5; perhaps TRBD2 as D (6 bases). V was cut by 5 bases and J by 7 bases, with 11 bases left in between. The CDR3 has 12 residues. In germline, CDR1 is SGHDN, CDR2 FVKESK. In DNA form, the CDR3 reads TGTGCCAGCAGCGGAGGGACCCTGACCCAGTACTTC. Translating it yields CASSGGTLTQYF.

This clonotype was seen repeatedly, ten times or more. V gene TRBV4-1 combines with J gene TRBJ2-1; 10 positions agree with TRBD2. There are 13 residues in the CDR3. The V gene's germline CDR1 is MGHRA and CDR2 YSYEKL. V lost 6 bases, J lost 8 bases, and 4 bases stayed unmatched. The CDR3 coding sequence is TGCGCCAGCAGACGGACTAGCGGCTATGAGCAGTTCTTC. Protein: CASRRTSGYEQFF.

This clonotype was recorded at least ten times. The chain carries TRBV20-1 and TRBJ2-1, with 8 nucleotides matching TRBD2. Germline V gene data show CDR1 as DFQATT and CDR2 as SNEGSKA (reference sequence). This CDR3 is built from 12 residues. Trimming took 6 bases from V and 9 from J; bases not matched to a gene: 7. The CDR3: CSANSGEGEQFF. The CDR3 DNA is TGCAGTGCAAATAGCGGGGAGGGTGAGCAGTTCTTC.

This clonotype appeared many times. V usage is TRBV29-1 and J usage is TRBJ1-1; perhaps TRBD1 as D (5 bases). Trimming shortened V by 6 bases and J by 1 base, and 15 bases separated the two germline ends. Germline V gene data show CDR1 as SQVTM and CDR2 as ANQGSEA. This CDR3 has 14 residues. In nucleotides, the CDR3 is TGCAGCGTCGACAGACAGCTAAAGAACACTGAAGCTTTCTTT. This encodes CSVDRQLKNTEAFF.

This clonotype was recorded many times. V is TRBV7-2 and J is TRBJ2-3; D remains ambiguous. Per the germline V gene, CDR1 is SGHTA and CDR2 is FQGNSA. This CDR3 region has 16 residues. The V gene lost 0 bases and the J gene lost 2 bases, with 12 bases spanning the gap. CDR3 DNA sequence: TGTGCCAGCAGCTTAGCGTTAGGGTCAACCACAGATACGCAGTATTTT. Translated: CASSLALGSTTDTQYF.